Shown below are 30 T cell receptor beta chains from a single sample sequenced in a study of blood T cell repertoires in COVID-19. Measured with immunoSEQ multiplex PCR; TCRdb has only the in-frame clones, and not every one. The sample has some 190,000 clones; roughly 84% are singletons. The sequencing sample was made of PBMCs or T cells enriched from blood (not recorded which). The source of these receptors is a woman aged 25 to 39 who had been exposed to COVID-19.

This clone has only a few counts. The chain's CDR3 is CASSEQGGSYGYTF. DNA of the CDR3: TGTGCCAGCAGCGAGCAGGGGGGAAGCTATGGCTACACCTTC. The chain uses TRBV5-4 and TRBJ1-2, with 7 bases lining up with TRBD1. The CDR3 is made up of 14 amino acids. In germline, CDR1 is SGHNT, CDR2 YYREEE (reference sequence). V lost 4 bases and J lost 4; bases outside the gene matches: 7.

V and J are TRBV19 and TRBJ1-5, with 9 positions matching TRBD1. The V gene's germline CDR1 is LNHDA and CDR2 SQIVND (reference sequence). V lost 4 bases and J lost 5; bases outside the gene matches: 12. The CDR3 is 17 amino acids. This CDR3 reads CASSTPGQGRGDQPQHF. CDR3 nucleotide sequence: TGTGCCAGTAGTACCCCCGGACAGGGGCGAGGGGATCAGCCCCAGCATTTT.

This chain links TRBV3-1 (or the pseudogene TRBV3-2) with TRBJ2-1, with D unresolved. This CDR3 spans 15 amino acids. V was pared by 1 base and J by 0 bases, with 7 bases between. Germline lookup yields CDR1 LGHDT and CDR2 YNNKEL (reference sequence). CDR3 in DNA: TGTGCCAGCAGCCAAGGCGTTAGCTCCTACAATGAGCAGTTCTTC. Residues: CASSQGVSSYNEQFF.

The chain employs TRBV18 and TRBJ2-5; 8 positions agree with TRBD1. Germline V gives CDR1 KGHSH, CDR2 LQKENI. Trimming cost V 6 bases and J 4 bases; bases outside gene matches: 10. The CDR3 has 15 residues. CDR3 DNA sequence: TGTGCCAGCTCGCTTGGACAGGGTTTGAGAGAGACCCAGTACTTC. It codes for CASSLGQGLRETQYF.

This sequence joins TRBV6-2 or TRBV6-3 and TRBJ2-3, with 7 bases aligning to TRBD1. After removal of 2 bases from V and 2 bases from J, the junction contained 10 bases not matched to a gene. The CDR3 extends over 17 amino acids. Germline-derived CDR1 and CDR2 are MNHEY and SVGEGT. The CDR3 spells CASSYNLGTANTDTQYF. The CDR3 DNA follows: TGTGCCAGCAGTTACAATCTAGGGACAGCAAACACAGATACGCAGTATTTT.

This clone has at least ten counts. V gene TRBV6-5 combines with J gene TRBJ1-2, with TRBD1 identical over 7 bases. CDR1 and CDR2 (germline): MNHEY, SVGAGI. Unmatched junction bases numbered 3, after V lost 6 bases and J lost 2 bases. The CDR3 totals 13 residues. CDR3 nucleotides: TGTGCCAGCAGCCCGGGACAGAACTATGGCTACACCTTC. Its translation is CASSPGQNYGYTF.

The CDR3 coding sequence is TGTGCCAGCAGCACAGGGCCGGAGAGGGGGGAGACCCAGTACTTC. It encodes CASSTGPERGETQYF. The gene calls are TRBV7-2 and TRBJ2-5; perhaps TRBD1 as D (6 bases). The V end was cut by 5 bases, the J end by 5 bases, with 18 bases between. The CDR3 contains 15 residues. Germline values: CDR1 SGHTA, CDR2 FQGNSA.

This rearrangement joins TRBV9 to TRBJ2-3; 10 bases map to TRBD2. CDR3 size: 17 residues. The ends lost 8 bases at V and 0 bases at J; junction bases unmatched: 12. Germline V lookup: CDR1 SGDLS, CDR2 YYNGEE. The CDR3: CASGEASGGGSTDTQYF. CDR3 in DNA: TGTGCCAGTGGGGAGGCTAGCGGGGGAGGTAGCACAGATACGCAGTATTTT.

This chain connects TRBV5-1 to TRBJ2-4; 9 bases align to TRBD1. CDR1 is SGHRS and CDR2 is YFSETQ in the germline V gene. This CDR3 region has 14 residues. With 3 bases clipped from V and 8 bases from J, the junction kept 6 bases outside the gene matches. The CDR3 here is CASSSPGQGDIQYF. The CDR3 DNA is TGCGCCAGCAGCTCACCGGGACAGGGTGACATTCAGTACTTC.

This chain joins TRBV10-2 and TRBJ1-1; D may be TRBD1 (6 bases). The CDR3 sequence is 14 residues long. V was shortened by 9 bases and J by 1 base, with 15 bases between the two germline ends. Germline V CDR1 and CDR2: WSHSY, SAAADI. CDR3 in DNA: TGCGCCAGTAAAACGAACAGGGAGAACACTGAAGCTTTCTTT. Encoded protein: CASKTNRENTEAFF.

This chain uses TRBV5-1 with TRBJ1-1; D is ambiguous. The CDR3 extends over 14 amino acids. V lost 1 base and J 0 bases, leaving 7 bases between the germline ends. Germline lookup yields CDR1 SGHRS and CDR2 YFSETQ. The CDR3 DNA reads as TGCGCCAGCAGCTTGAGGGAGGTGAACACTGAAGCTTTCTTT. As protein: CASSLREVNTEAFF.

In this sample, this clone turned up many times. V is TRBV2 and J is TRBJ1-5; 10 bases fit TRBD1. Trimming removed 6 bases from V and 7 bases from J; junction bases left unmatched: 6. The V gene's germline CDR1 is SNHLY and CDR2 FYNNEI. The CDR3 loop spans 14 amino acids. The CDR3 DNA sequence: TGTGCCAGCAGCCGGGACAGGGGAAACCAGCCCCAGCATTTT. Its protein is CASSRDRGNQPQHF.

V and J are TRBV2 and TRBJ1-1, with 10 bases matching TRBD1. CDR3 length equals 17 residues. Germline V gives CDR1 SNHLY, CDR2 FYNNEI. V lost 7 bases to trimming and J lost 4 bases; unmatched junction nucleotides: 15. CDR3 residues: CASNVVRDRGGGTEAFF. The CDR3 coding sequence is TGTGCCAGCAATGTTGTCCGGGACAGGGGTGGGGGCACTGAAGCTTTCTTT.

This chain connects TRBV7-9 to TRBJ2-6; the match to TRBD1 covers 8 bases. The CDR3 runs to 18 residues. V lost 3 bases and J lost 2; bases outside the gene matches: 9. Germline values: CDR1 SEHNR, CDR2 FQNEAQ (reference sequence). The CDR3 coding sequence is TGTGCCAGCAGCTTCGGACAGGGTTCACTTCCTGGGGCCAACGTCCTGACTTTC. Translating gives CASSFGQGSLPGANVLTF.

The chain has TRBV18 and TRBJ1-1, with D possibly matching TRBD1 (5 bases). Looked up from germline, CDR1 is KGHSH and CDR2 is LQKENI. V was shortened by 1 base and J by 5 bases, with 11 bases between the two germline ends. The CDR3 has 14 residues. CDR3 in DNA: TGTGCCAGCTCACCACGGGGGGTGGGGACTGAAGCTTTCTTT. Its protein product is CASSPRGVGTEAFF.

The chain employs TRBV19 and TRBJ2-2; 8 positions match TRBD2. The junction had 4 bases not matched to a gene; V was cut back by 5 bases and J by 5 bases. Germline V gene data show CDR1 as LNHDA and CDR2 as SQIVND (reference sequence). CDR3 length: 14 amino acids. In DNA form, the CDR3 reads TGTGCCAGTAGTCCTCGGGGGGGAACCGGGGAGCTGTTTTTT. This encodes CASSPRGGTGELFF. The entire variable domain, with the rest obtained from reference TRBV19 and TRBJ2-2, is as follows: DGGITQSPKYLFRKEGQNVTLSCEQNLNHDAMYWYRQDPGQGLRLIYYSQIVNDFQKGDIAEGYSVSREKKESFPLTVTSAQKNPTAFYLCASSPRGGTGELFFGEGSRLTVL.

In its sample, this clone was seen once. The chain links TRBV4-1 to TRBJ2-7; possible D gene TRBD2, 6 bases. CDR1 is MGHRA, CDR2 YSYEKL, per germline. V lost 0 bases, J lost 7 bases, and 19 bases lay in between. CDR3 size: 16 residues. The CDR3 sequence is CASSQDNTAGMGEQYF. The CDR3 nucleotides are TGCGCCAGCAGCCAAGACAATACAGCGGGTATGGGTGAGCAGTACTTC.

The chain carries TRBV19 and TRBJ1-1; the D gene is possibly TRBD1 (5 bases). Per the germline V gene, CDR1 is LNHDA and CDR2 is SQIVND (reference sequence). Trimming left V 10 bases short and J 4 bases short, with 16 bases between. The CDR3 is 13 residues long. DNA for the CDR3: TGTGCCATCAGGACAACCATTGGCACTGAAGCTTTCTTT. Encoded protein: CAIRTTIGTEAFF.

V gene TRBV5-4 combines with J gene TRBJ2-7, with 8 bases lining up with TRBD1. CDR3 length: 15 amino acids. Germline assignment: CDR1 SGHNT and CDR2 YYREEE (reference sequence). Trimming removed 0 bases from V and 4 bases from J; junction bases left unmatched: 6. The chain's CDR3 is CASSLGQGAVYEQYF. CDR3 coding DNA: TGTGCCAGCAGCTTGGGTCAGGGGGCCGTGTACGAGCAGTACTTC.

The count of this clone is one. The V and J genes are TRBV7-6 and TRBJ2-1, with TRBD2 identical over 10 bases. After removal of 2 bases from V and 2 bases from J, the junction contained 3 bases not matched to a gene. Germline V CDR1 and CDR2: SGHVS, FNYEAQ. CDR3 size: 16 residues. CDR3 DNA: TGTGCCAGCAGCTTAAGCGGGGGGGGACCCTACAATGAGCAGTTCTTC. Its protein product is CASSLSGGGPYNEQFF.

The J gene is TRBJ2-1, the V gene TRBV19; 10 bases agree with TRBD2. The CDR3 loop spans 15 amino acids. Germline loops: CDR1 LNHDA, CDR2 SQIVND (reference sequence). The V gene end was trimmed by 3 bases and the J gene end by 7 bases; junction bases not matched to a gene: 6. DNA of the CDR3: TGTGCCAGTAGTATCACTAGCGGGGCAGAAAATGAGCAGTTCTTC. This gives the protein CASSITSGAENEQFF.

The rearrangement joins TRBV10-1 to TRBJ2-3, with 8 bases lining up with TRBD2. Germline V lookup: CDR1 WNHNN, CDR2 SYGVQD (reference sequence). The CDR3 sequence is 15 residues long. Trimming removed 2 bases from V and 6 bases from J; junction bases left unmatched: 7. DNA for the CDR3: TGCGCCAGCAGTGAGGTTACGGGGGGGCCTGATACGCAGTATTTT. Its protein product is CASSEVTGGPDTQYF.

The CDR3 DNA is TGTGCCAGCAGCCCATGGACAGGGAGGAACACTGAAGCTTTCTTT. As protein: CASSPWTGRNTEAFF. The rearrangement joins TRBV7-9 to TRBJ1-1; the match to TRBD1 covers 8 bases. The CDR3 is made up of 15 amino acids. V was clipped by 5 bases and J by 1 base; unmatched bases: 6. CDR1 and CDR2 (germline): SEHNR, FQNEAQ (reference sequence).

This chain connects TRBV3-1 (or the pseudogene TRBV3-2) to TRBJ2-7; D is perhaps TRBD1 (6 bases). V gave up 5 bases and J gave up 2 bases, with 10 bases separating them. CDR1 and CDR2 from the germline V gene are LGHDT and YNNKEL (reference sequence). The CDR3 is 13 residues long. The CDR3 DNA follows: TGTGCCAGCAGCTCCCGACAGGCCTACGAGCAGTACTTC. It encodes CASSSRQAYEQYF.

The chain employs TRBV2 and TRBJ2-1, with D perhaps matching TRBD2 (6 bases). V lost 8 bases, J lost 9 bases, and 14 bases lay in between. This CDR3 has 12 residues. CDR1 is SNHLY and CDR2 is FYNNEI in the germline V gene. The CDR3 region is CASHSGVFEQFF. The CDR3 DNA reads as TGTGCCAGCCACTCGGGAGTTTTTGAGCAGTTCTTC.

V and J are TRBV28 and TRBJ2-1; a weak D match, TRBD2 (5 bases). In germline, CDR1 is MDHEN, CDR2 SYDVKM. The CDR3 contains 14 residues. Trimming left V 1 base short and J 6 bases short, with 10 bases between. The DNA of the CDR3 is TGTGCCAGCAGTTTATCGGCAGGAGGCAATGAGCAGTTCTTC. It yields the protein CASSLSAGGNEQFF.

Written as DNA, the CDR3 is TGTGCCAGCAGCTCGGACAGGACTACCATGAACACTGAAGCTTTCTTT. It is translated as CASSSDRTTMNTEAFF. This rearrangement joins TRBV5-4 to TRBJ1-1, with 7 positions matching TRBD1. Per the germline V gene, CDR1 is SGHNT and CDR2 is YYREEE (reference sequence). CDR3 size: 16 residues. Trimming at V came to 3 bases and at J to 0 bases, leaving 8 bases not matched to a gene.

This chain uses TRBV7-2 with TRBJ2-7; 8 positions match TRBD2. The germline V gene encodes CDR1 SGHTA and CDR2 FQGNSA. This CDR3 is built from 16 residues. V lost 2 bases, J lost 2 bases, and 8 bases stayed unmatched. The chain's CDR3 is CASSLYGSGATYEQYF. For the CDR3, the DNA is TGTGCCAGCAGCTTATACGGTAGCGGGGCGACCTACGAGCAGTACTTC.

The DNA of the CDR3 is TGCGCCAGCAGCTTGACAGGGATAGGAAACACCATATATTTT. It specifies CASSLTGIGNTIYF. V is TRBV5-1 and J is TRBJ1-3; possibly TRBD1 for D (6 bases). The germline V gene has CDR1 SGHRS and CDR2 YFSETQ. V gave up 1 base and J gave up 4 bases, with 9 bases separating them. The CDR3 totals 14 residues.

In this sample, this clone turned up once. The rearrangement links TRBV7-2 to TRBJ2-2, with TRBD2 identical over 7 bases. CDR3 length equals 17 residues. Germline CDR1 SGHTA, CDR2 FQGNSA. V trimming: 1 base; J trimming: 3 bases; junction bases outside the gene matches: 8. CDR3 coding DNA: TGTGCCAGCAGCTTAGGGTTAGGGCGGGGGTACACCGGGGAGCTGTTTTTT. This codes for CASSLGLGRGYTGELFF.